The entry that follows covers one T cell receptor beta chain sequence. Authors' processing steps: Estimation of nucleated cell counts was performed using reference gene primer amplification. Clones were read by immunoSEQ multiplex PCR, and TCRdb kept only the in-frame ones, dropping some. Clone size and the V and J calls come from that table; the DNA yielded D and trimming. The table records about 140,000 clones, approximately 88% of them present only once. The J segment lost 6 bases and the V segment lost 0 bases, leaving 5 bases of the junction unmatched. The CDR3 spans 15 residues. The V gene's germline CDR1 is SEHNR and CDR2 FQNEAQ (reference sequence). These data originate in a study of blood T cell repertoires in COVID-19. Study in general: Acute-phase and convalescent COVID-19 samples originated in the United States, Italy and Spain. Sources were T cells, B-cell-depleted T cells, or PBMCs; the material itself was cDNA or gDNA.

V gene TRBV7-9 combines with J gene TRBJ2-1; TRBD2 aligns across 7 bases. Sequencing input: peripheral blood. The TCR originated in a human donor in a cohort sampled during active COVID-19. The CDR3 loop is CASSLAQRGRNEQFF. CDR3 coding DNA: TGTGCCAGCAGCTTAGCGCAGCGGGGCCGCAATGAGCAGTTCTTC.